The 19 T cell receptor beta chains in this list originate from one sample, sequenced in a study of blood T cell repertoires in COVID-19. Assay used: immunoSEQ multiplex PCR; TCRdb lists only in-frame clones, some missing. The sample lists about 380,000 clones; around 87% were seen once. Sequenced material: PBMCs or T cells enriched from blood (not recorded which). The receptors were sampled from a man under 40 who had recovered from COVID-19.

The table lists this clone with a few counts. J is TRBJ1-6 and V is TRBV19; the match to TRBD1 covers 9 bases. J was trimmed by 5 bases and V by 8 bases; bases with no gene match: 4. Germline lookup yields CDR1 LNHDA and CDR2 SQIVND (reference sequence). The CDR3 length is 14 residues. The CDR3 bases are TGTGCCAGTGGGACAGGGACGGATAATTCACCCCTCCACTTT. It yields the protein CASGTGTDNSPLHF. The full variable domain, with the rest looked up from reference TRBV19 and TRBJ1-6, is DGGITQSPKYLFRKEGQNVTLSCEQNLNHDAMYWYRQDPGQGLRLIYYSQIVNDFQKGDIAEGYSVSREKKESFPLTVTSAQKNPTAFYLCASGTGTDNSPLHFGNGTRLTVT.

The V and J genes are TRBV19 and TRBJ1-5; D perhaps matches TRBD1 (5 bases). The germline gives CDR1 LNHDA, CDR2 SQIVND (reference sequence). V was trimmed by 2 bases and J by 7 bases, leaving 12 bases between them. There are 14 residues in the CDR3. The CDR3 here is CASSIWQGDQPQHF. Written as DNA, the CDR3 is TGTGCCAGTAGTATATGGCAGGGTGACCAGCCCCAGCATTTT.

V usage is TRBV7-9 and J usage is TRBJ1-2; D is unresolved. The CDR3 has 15 residues. Germline CDR1 is SEHNR and CDR2 is FQNEAQ (reference sequence). Trimming stripped 5 bases from V and 5 bases from J, with 18 bases between. The CDR3 here is CASSNSDGSAYGYTF. DNA of the CDR3: TGTGCCAGCAGCAACTCTGACGGGTCTGCTTATGGCTACACCTTC.

This chain joins TRBV5-6 and TRBJ2-7; D unclear. This CDR3 is 11 amino acids long. Looked up from germline, CDR1 is SGHDT and CDR2 is YYEEEE. V shed 2 bases and J shed 3 bases, with 3 bases lying between them. CDR3 DNA sequence: TGTGCCAGCAGCTTTCTCTACGAGCAGTACTTC. Its protein is CASSFLYEQYF.

This clone was recorded only once. The chain links TRBV13 to TRBJ1-5; no clear D gene. From germline, CDR1 is PRHDT and CDR2 FYEKMQ (reference sequence). The CDR3 is made up of 12 amino acids. The V end was cut by 0 bases, the J end by 6 bases, with 3 bases between. The CDR3 is CASSLGAQPQHF. For the CDR3, the DNA is TGTGCCAGCAGCTTAGGAGCTCAGCCCCAGCATTTT.

The chain links TRBV5-4 to TRBJ1-1; TRBD1 matches 9 bases. Germline lookup yields CDR1 SGHNT and CDR2 YYREEE (reference sequence). Trimming at V came to 3 bases and at J to 5 bases, leaving 8 bases not matched to a gene. The CDR3 runs to 15 residues. For the CDR3, the DNA is TGTGCCAGCAGCTCCGCTGACAGGGGGAGAACTGAAGCTTTCTTT. Translating gives CASSSADRGRTEAFF.

This rearrangement joins TRBV12-3 or TRBV12-4 to TRBJ1-5; D is undetermined. V was pared by 3 bases and J by 7 bases, with 7 bases between. The CDR3 consists of 12 residues. CDR3 sequence (DNA): TGTGCCAGCAGTTTTGGGGAGCAGCCCCAGCATTTT. This codes for CASSFGEQPQHF.

V gene TRBV11-2 combines with J gene TRBJ2-4, with 9 nucleotides matching TRBD1. V lost 0 bases and J lost 3; bases outside the gene matches: 9. Germline values: CDR1 SGHAT, CDR2 FQNNGV. The CDR3 is made up of 18 amino acids. CDR3 coding DNA: TGTGCCAGCAGCTTAGATCGGTGGGACAGGGTCGACAAAAACATTCAGTACTTC. It yields the protein CASSLDRWDRVDKNIQYF.

The rearrangement links TRBV10-3 to TRBJ2-5; TRBD2 matches 8 bases. Germline CDR1 and CDR2: ENHRY and SYGVKD. The CDR3 runs to 16 residues. The ends lost 1 base at V and 2 bases at J; junction bases unmatched: 6. The CDR3 nucleotides are TGTGCCATCAGTGAGTTAGTGGCTAGCGGGCAAGAGACCCAGTACTTC. Protein: CAISELVASGQETQYF.

As concerns this clone: The sample contains more than one DNA sequence encoding this CDR3. The V and J genes are TRBV21-1 and TRBJ2-7; the table gives TRBD1 as D, unverified against the DNA. TRBV21-1 is a pseudogene segment. CDR3 size: 15 residues. The CDR3 DNA is TGTGCCAGCAGCAAAGATGGCAGGGGGTCGTACGAGCAGTACTTC. It encodes CASSKDGRGSYEQYF.

The V and J genes are TRBV6-1 and TRBJ1-3; D is uncertain. The CDR3 has 17 residues. With 8 bases removed from V and 0 bases from J, the gap between germline ends came to 20 bases. The germline gives CDR1 MNHNS, CDR2 SASEGT. The CDR3 is CASGATRQIVSGNTIYF. CDR3 DNA sequence: TGTGCCAGCGGTGCAACCAGGCAGATAGTCTCTGGAAACACCATATATTTT.

The V and J genes are TRBV15 and TRBJ2-7; D is uncertain. V gave up 8 bases and J gave up 6 bases, with 14 bases separating them. Germline loops: CDR1 LNHNV, CDR2 YYDKDF (reference sequence). This CDR3 is 12 amino acids long. The CDR3 spells CATHADRGEQYF. In DNA form, the CDR3 reads TGTGCCACCCATGCTGACCGAGGCGAGCAGTACTTC. Supplemented by reference TRBV15 and TRBJ2-7, the full variable domain reads DAMVIQNPRYQVTQFGKPVTLSCSQTLNHNVMYWYQQKSSQAPKLLFHYYDKDFNNEADTPDNFQSRRPNTSFCFLDIRSPGLGDTAMYLCATHADRGEQYFGPGTRLTVT.

This clone has a handful of counts. This rearrangement joins TRBV7-2 to TRBJ2-7, with a possible D match to TRBD1 (6 bases). Deletions cut 5 bases from V and 6 bases from J, with 23 bases between. Germline lookup yields CDR1 SGHTA and CDR2 FQGNSA. This CDR3 contains 16 residues. CDR3 amino acids: CASSAQPGHLPGEQYF. DNA of the CDR3: TGTGCCAGCAGCGCACAACCGGGACACCTCCCTGGCGAGCAGTACTTC.

This rearrangement joins TRBV27 to TRBJ1-5; possibly TRBD1 for D (5 bases). The CDR3 covers 14 residues. Per the germline V gene, CDR1 is MNHEY and CDR2 is SMNVEV (reference sequence). V lost 3 bases, J lost 7 bases, and 13 bases lay in between. CDR3 residues: CASSFTRVRQPQHF. DNA of the CDR3: TGTGCCAGCAGTTTCACCAGGGTGCGACAGCCCCAGCATTTT.

J is TRBJ1-2 and V is TRBV29-1; 12 nucleotides align to TRBD1. Germline V gene lookup returns CDR1 SQVTM and CDR2 ANQGSEA. The CDR3 sequence is 16 residues long. V lost 6 bases, J lost 1 base, and 9 bases stayed unmatched. The CDR3 DNA reads TGCAGCGTCGGTACCGGGACAGGGGGCTTTAACTATGGCTACACCTTC. Translating it yields CSVGTGTGGFNYGYTF.

The gene calls are TRBV18 and TRBJ2-1; 8 bases agree with TRBD1. Germline assignment: CDR1 KGHSH and CDR2 LQKENI. J gave up 1 base and V 3 bases, and 2 bases lay outside the gene matches. CDR3 length: 15 amino acids. CDR3 bases: TGTGCCAGCTCACCCAACAGGGGGTCCTACAATGAGCAGTTCTTC. Translating gives CASSPNRGSYNEQFF.

This chain links TRBV7-2 with TRBJ1-3, with 8 bases fitting TRBD1. CDR3 length: 17 residues. The V gene's germline CDR1 is SGHTA and CDR2 FQGNSA. With V trimmed by 5 bases and J by 3 bases, 12 bases remained unmatched. The CDR3 nucleotides are TGTGCCAGCAGCCTTGGACAGGGTGGTAGAAGTGGAAACACCATATATTTT. This encodes CASSLGQGGRSGNTIYF.

This rearrangement joins TRBV2 to TRBJ1-1; 11 nucleotides align to TRBD1. The V and J ends lost 11 bases and 2 bases, in that order; junction bases with no gene match: 1. Germline CDR1 is SNHLY and CDR2 is FYNNEI. The CDR3 covers 12 residues. The CDR3 here is CAGQGANTEAFF. The CDR3 DNA sequence: TGTGCCGGACAGGGGGCTAACACTGAAGCTTTCTTT. The full variable domain, completed using reference TRBV2 and TRBJ1-1, is EPEVTQTPSHQVTQMGQEVILRCVPISNHLYFYWYRQILGQKVEFLVSFYNNEISEKSEIFDDQFSVERPDGSNFTLKIRSTKLEDSAMYFCAGQGANTEAFFGQGTRLTVV.

This rearrangement joins TRBV29-1 to TRBJ1-1, with 9 bases that match TRBD1. V was clipped by 7 bases and J by 11 bases; unmatched bases: 8. The CDR3 runs to 11 residues. CDR1 and CDR2 from the germline V gene are SQVTM and ANQGSEA. This chain's CDR3 is CSAGGTGRAFF. DNA for the CDR3: TGCAGCGCCGGGGGGACAGGGAGGGCTTTCTTT.